This T cell receptor (beta chain) was documented in a study of T cell responses to AZD1222 COVID-19 vaccine. Trimming took off 5 bases at V and 3 bases at J, with 13 bases between the two ends. Looked up from germline, CDR1 is SEHNR and CDR2 is FQNEAQ (reference sequence). The CDR3 runs to 15 residues. Assay: immunoSEQ multiplex PCR; the TCRdb copy retains only in-frame clones and omits some. The sample includes more than 75,000 clones, 91% seen only once; the top ten take about 7.5%. This material consisted of peripheral blood, taken on day 0 of AZD1222 vaccination. The chain couples TRBV7-9 to TRBJ2-2, with D possibly matching TRBD1 (6 bases). The receptor comes from an adult in good health. CDR3 sequence reads: CASSEPRGYTGELFF. CDR3 coding DNA: TGTGCCAGCAGCGAACCCAGGGGATACACCGGGGAGCTGTTTTTT.